These 2 T cell receptor beta chains were sequenced from one sample in a study of beta chain features in type 1 diabetes. Notes on the study in general: TCRB CDR3s were moderately but significantly shorter in Type 1 diabetes patients in all four CD4+ subsets.

The isolated RNA, all of it, was reverse transcribed, so expressed TCRB transcripts were what got sequenced. Generated by immunoSEQ multiplex PCR, the TCRdb table keeps only in-frame clones and is missing some. The profile shows almost 350,000 clones, approximately 9.9% of them singletons. For these TCRs, the target antigens are not known. The sequenced material came from central memory CD4+ T cells from blood. The receptors come from a man younger than 40 with type 1 diabetes.

The chain recombines TRBV5-1 with TRBJ2-3, with D hard to call. This CDR3 spans 14 amino acids. The germline gives CDR1 SGHRS, CDR2 YFSETQ. Trimming stripped 0 bases from V and 2 bases from J, with 7 bases between. CDR3 amino acids: CASSLATATDTQYF. CDR3 nucleotides: TGCGCCAGCAGCTTGGCAACAGCCACAGATACGCAGTATTTT.

This clone was picked up a small number of times. The rearrangement links TRBV7-8 to TRBJ2-1; 12 bases fit TRBD2. The germline V gene has CDR1 SGHVS and CDR2 FQNEAQ. The CDR3 sequence is 20 residues long. The ends lost 4 bases at V and 1 base at J; junction bases unmatched: 14. For the CDR3, the DNA is TGTGCCAGCAGCTCCGATACTAGCGGGGGGAAGCTAGGATCCTACAATGAGCAGTTCTTC. Amino acid sequence: CASSSDTSGGKLGSYNEQFF.